One sample yielded the 19 T cell receptor beta chains listed below, sequenced in a study of T-cell reconstitution after alpha-beta-depleted transplantation in children. TCRbeta library construction was performed incorporating unique molecular identifiers. TCRdb itself ran the PCR reads through MiXCR, one entry per CDR3 protein. The table has approximately 980,000 distinct CDR3 sequences, roughly 29% seen once; the top ten hold about 28%. Material: PBMCs, mostly from graft donor cells, obtained 360 days after TCRalphabeta/CD19-depleted stem cell transplant. All receptors derive from a boy less than two years old who had a stem cell transplant for SCID, so the T cells may come from the graft donor.

This clonotype was detected many times. The V call is TRBV6-5, the J call TRBJ2-7; the match to TRBD2 covers 7 bases. Looked up from germline, CDR1 is MNHEY and CDR2 is SVGAGI. J was trimmed by 3 bases and V by 0 bases; bases with no gene match: 5. The CDR3 has 15 residues. CDR3 nucleotides: TGTGCCAGCAGTTACTCGGGCGGGGGTGGCTACGAGCAGTACTTC. This encodes CASSYSGGGGYEQYF.

This clonotype was detected a few times. The V call is TRBV10-3, the J call TRBJ2-7; a weak D match, TRBD2 (6 bases). This CDR3 spans 12 amino acids. V lost 10 bases, J lost 3 bases, and 13 bases lay in between. Germline values: CDR1 ENHRY, CDR2 SYGVKD. Here the CDR3 DNA reads TGTGCCACATGGGCGGGATTCTACGAGCAGTACTTC. The encoded protein is CATWAGFYEQYF.

V is TRBV5-1 and J is TRBJ2-2; D may correspond to TRBD1 or TRBD2 (6 bases each). The CDR3 length is 13 residues. Germline assignment: CDR1 SGHRS and CDR2 YFSETQ. V dropped 4 bases and J dropped 6 bases, with 10 bases sitting between them. The CDR3: CASSPEGAGELFF. The DNA for the CDR3 is TGCGCCAGCAGCCCGGAGGGGGCCGGGGAGCTGTTTTTT.

This clonotype was counted a few times. The chain is built from TRBV7-9 and TRBJ2-4; D is ambiguous. V shed 3 bases and J shed 6 bases, with 9 bases lying between them. CDR3 size: 13 residues. CDR1 is SEHNR, CDR2 FQNEAQ, per germline (reference sequence). The CDR3 spells CASSFSDLNIQYF. CDR3 coding DNA: TGTGCCAGCAGCTTTTCGGACCTAAACATTCAGTACTTC.

This clonotype was detected a few times. The V gene is TRBV4-1, the J gene TRBJ1-1, with 8 bases fitting TRBD1. Germline-derived CDR1 and CDR2 are MGHRA and YSYEKL. With 2 bases clipped from V and 1 base from J, the junction kept 6 bases outside the gene matches. The CDR3 has 16 amino acids. The CDR3 region is CASSQHPGTGNTEAFF. Here the CDR3 DNA reads TGCGCCAGCAGCCAACACCCCGGGACAGGGAACACTGAAGCTTTCTTT.

A few counts support this clonotype. The chain joins TRBV20-1 to TRBJ2-3, with no clear D. Trimming left V 4 bases short and J 0 bases short, with 8 bases between. CDR1 and CDR2 (germline): DFQATT, SNEGSKA (reference sequence). The CDR3 consists of 13 residues. CDR3 loop: CSANAGSTDTQYF. The CDR3 coding sequence is TGCAGTGCTAACGCCGGCAGCACAGATACGCAGTATTTT.

This rearrangement joins TRBV10-3 to TRBJ1-1; TRBD1 might be the D (5 bases). V lost 6 bases and J 1 base, leaving 9 bases between the germline ends. Germline assignment: CDR1 ENHRY and CDR2 SYGVKD. The CDR3 contains 13 residues. The CDR3: CAIRRDGNTEAFF. The CDR3 DNA is TGTGCCATCAGAAGGGACGGGAACACTGAAGCTTTCTTT.

J is TRBJ2-7 and V is TRBV20-1, with 11 bases lining up with TRBD1. The CDR3 contains 14 residues. Germline values: CDR1 DFQATT, CDR2 SNEGSKA (reference sequence). Trimming removed 5 bases from V and 6 bases from J; junction bases left unmatched: 9. CDR3 bases: TGCAGTGCTTCACCCGGGACAGGGGGTTTCGAGCAGTACTTC. Amino acids: CSASPGTGGFEQYF.

Only a few counts were recorded for this clonotype. The chain is built from TRBV9 and TRBJ1-5; D gene ambiguous. This CDR3 is built from 13 residues. V lost 4 bases, J lost 5 bases, and 10 bases lay in between. Germline V lookup: CDR1 SGDLS, CDR2 YYNGEE. The CDR3 bases are TGTGCCAGCAGCTTGGACGGTTATCAGCCCCAGCATTTT. It is translated as CASSLDGYQPQHF.

The chain couples TRBV4-3 to TRBJ1-1; D remains unclear. Germline-derived CDR1 and CDR2 are LGHNA and YSLEER. V gave up 3 bases and J gave up 1 base, with 6 bases separating them. The CDR3 is 13 amino acids. The CDR3 is CASSHQANTEAFF. In nucleotides, the CDR3 is TGCGCCAGCAGCCACCAGGCGAACACTGAAGCTTTCTTT.

The V gene is TRBV20-1, the J gene TRBJ1-5; no clear D gene. There are 13 residues in the CDR3. V was pared by 3 bases and J by 8 bases, with 14 bases between. Per germline, CDR1 DFQATT and CDR2 SNEGSKA (reference sequence). The DNA of the CDR3 is TGCAGTGCTAGGGCAGGTGGAGTTAAGCCCCAGCATTTT. This translates into CSARAGGVKPQHF.

The chain couples TRBV20-1 to TRBJ2-1; 12 bases are shared with TRBD2. Trimming removed 4 bases from V and 0 bases from J; junction bases left unmatched: 4. The germline CDR1 and CDR2 sequences are DFQATT and SNEGSKA (reference sequence). The CDR3 spans 16 residues. CDR3 nucleotides: TGCAGTGCTACGACTAGCGGGGGCCGCTCCTACAATGAGCAGTTCTTC. Amino acid sequence: CSATTSGGRSYNEQFF.

V is TRBV10-3 and J is TRBJ2-1; D possibly matches TRBD1 or TRBD2 (5 bases each). In germline, CDR1 is ENHRY, CDR2 SYGVKD. The length of the CDR3 is 16 residues. V lost 3 bases and J 2 bases, leaving 14 bases between the germline ends. The CDR3 DNA sequence: TGTGCCATCAGTGATAGTTTCGGGGACGCCTACAATGAGCAGTTCTTC. It encodes CAISDSFGDAYNEQFF.

This clonotype has just a few counts. This sequence joins TRBV6-2 or TRBV6-3 and TRBJ2-7, with TRBD1 identical over 7 bases. The germline gives CDR1 MNHEY, CDR2 SVGEGT. The CDR3 consists of 15 residues. The V gene end was trimmed by 6 bases and the J gene end by 2 bases; junction bases not matched to a gene: 10. CDR3: CASRLAGTATYEQYF. Here the CDR3 DNA reads TGTGCCAGCAGACTCGCCGGGACAGCCACCTACGAGCAGTACTTC.

The chain carries TRBV5-1 and TRBJ2-4, with 8 bases identical to TRBD1. With V trimmed by 5 bases and J by 4 bases, 17 bases remained unmatched. The length of the CDR3 is 18 residues. Germline V lookup: CDR1 SGHRS, CDR2 YFSETQ. The CDR3 protein is CASSLLWTGQGSKNIQYF. The DNA of the CDR3 is TGCGCCAGCAGTCTGCTGTGGACTGGACAGGGTTCAAAAAACATTCAGTACTTC.

V gene TRBV12-3 or TRBV12-4 combines with J gene TRBJ2-1; D may correspond to TRBD1 or TRBD2 (5 bases each). The CDR3 covers 14 residues. Trimming shortened V by 5 bases and J by 7 bases, and 15 bases separated the two germline ends. CDR3: CASSPYDGANEQFF. The CDR3 bases are TGTGCCAGCAGTCCTTACGACGGGGCAAATGAGCAGTTCTTC.

This clonotype was counted many times. DNA for the CDR3: TGTGCCAGCAGTTACTCGATGGTAGGCTACGAGCAGTACTTC. Amino acids: CASSYSMVGYEQYF. The J gene is TRBJ2-7, the V gene TRBV6-2 or TRBV6-3; unclear D gene. The CDR3 extends over 14 amino acids. V was shortened by 0 bases and J by 3 bases, with 9 bases between the two germline ends. The germline CDR1 and CDR2 sequences are MNHEY and SVGEGT.

This clonotype has more than one count but fewer than ten. The chain is built from TRBV12-3 or TRBV12-4 and TRBJ2-1; D is undetermined. With 4 bases removed from V and 9 bases from J, the gap between germline ends came to 10 bases. This CDR3 comprises 12 residues. For the CDR3, the DNA is TGTGCCAGCAGTTCCGGGTGGGGTGAGCAGTTCTTC. Its translation is CASSSGWGEQFF.

This clonotype was detected a few times. The CDR3 coding sequence is TGTGCCAGCAGCCAAGTACGCCACACCGGGGAGCTGTTTTTT. This sequence encodes CASSQVRHTGELFF. J is TRBJ2-2 and V is TRBV4-2; D not resolved. The V gene lost 1 base and the J gene lost 3 bases, with 6 bases spanning the gap. The CDR3 length is 14 residues. Germline V gene lookup returns CDR1 LGHNA and CDR2 YNFKEQ.